Here is one TCR beta chain with its context. CDR3 length equals 12 residues. CDR1 DFQATT and CDR2 SNEGSKA come from the germline V gene (reference sequence). Trimming removed 5 bases from V and 5 bases from J, with 13 bases in between. Researchers took RNA transcripts and amplified the TCR beta CDR3 regions from them. The HTBI primer set served for first-round RT-PCR of the TCR CDR3. TCRdb processed the multiplex PCR reads anew with MiXCR; each CDR3 protein has one entry. The sample holds hundreds of thousands of distinct CDR3 sequences, roughly 14% seen once. On the basis of clinical symptoms, serum thyroxine and TRAb, thyroid ultrasound and orbital computed tomography, diagnoses were made. Out of approximately 10 ml of fresh peripheral blood came the PBMCs. This sample is part of a study of T cells in Graves' hyperthyroidism and ophthalmopathy.

The chain couples TRBV20-1 to TRBJ2-7; perhaps TRBD2 as D (6 bases). The source is a man aged 18-30 years with Graves' ophthalmopathy. The sample taken for sequencing was blood. DNA for the CDR3: TGCAGTGCTGGGCGGGATCTCAACGAGCAGTACTTC. It encodes CSAGRDLNEQYF.